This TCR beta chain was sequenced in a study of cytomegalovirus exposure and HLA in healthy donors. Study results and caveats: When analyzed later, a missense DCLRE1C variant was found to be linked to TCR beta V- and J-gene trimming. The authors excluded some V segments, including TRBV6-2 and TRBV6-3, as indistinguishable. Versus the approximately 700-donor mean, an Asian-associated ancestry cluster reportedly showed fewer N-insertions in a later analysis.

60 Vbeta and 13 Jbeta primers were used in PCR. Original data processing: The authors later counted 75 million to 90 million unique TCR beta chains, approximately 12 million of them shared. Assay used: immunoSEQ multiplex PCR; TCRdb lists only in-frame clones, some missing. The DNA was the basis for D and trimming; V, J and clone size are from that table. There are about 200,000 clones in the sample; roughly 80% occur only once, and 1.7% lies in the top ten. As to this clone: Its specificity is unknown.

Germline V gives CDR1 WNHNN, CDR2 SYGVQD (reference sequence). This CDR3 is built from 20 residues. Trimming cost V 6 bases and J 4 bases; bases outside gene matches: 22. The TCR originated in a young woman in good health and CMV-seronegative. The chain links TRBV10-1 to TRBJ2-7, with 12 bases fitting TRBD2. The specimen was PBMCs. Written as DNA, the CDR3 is TGCGCCAGCAGCGCTATCACCGGACAGTTGACTAGCGGGAGCCCTTACGAGCAGTACTTC. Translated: CASSAITGQLTSGSPYEQYF.